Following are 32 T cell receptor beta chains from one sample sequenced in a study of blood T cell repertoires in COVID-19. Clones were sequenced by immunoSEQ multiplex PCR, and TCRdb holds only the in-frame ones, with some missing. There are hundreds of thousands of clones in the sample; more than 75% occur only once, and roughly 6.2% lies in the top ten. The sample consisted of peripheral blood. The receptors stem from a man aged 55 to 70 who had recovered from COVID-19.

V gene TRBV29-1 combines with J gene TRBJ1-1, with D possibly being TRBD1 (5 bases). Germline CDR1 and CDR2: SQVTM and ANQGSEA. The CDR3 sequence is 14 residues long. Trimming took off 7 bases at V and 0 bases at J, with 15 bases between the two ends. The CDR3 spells CSGGHARMNTEAFF. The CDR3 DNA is TGCAGCGGCGGACATGCTAGGATGAACACTGAAGCTTTCTTT.

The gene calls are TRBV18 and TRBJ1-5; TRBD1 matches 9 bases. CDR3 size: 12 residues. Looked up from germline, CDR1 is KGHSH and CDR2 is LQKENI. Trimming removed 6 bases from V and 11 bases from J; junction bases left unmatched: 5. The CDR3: CASSGQGFAQHF. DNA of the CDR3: TGTGCCAGCTCCGGACAGGGGTTCGCCCAGCATTTT.

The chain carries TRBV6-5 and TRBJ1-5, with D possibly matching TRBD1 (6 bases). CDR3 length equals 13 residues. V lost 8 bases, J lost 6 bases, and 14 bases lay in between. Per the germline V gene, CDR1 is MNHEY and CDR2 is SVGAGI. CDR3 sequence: CASGGQIGQPQHF. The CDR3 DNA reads TGTGCCAGCGGAGGACAGATTGGTCAGCCCCAGCATTTT.

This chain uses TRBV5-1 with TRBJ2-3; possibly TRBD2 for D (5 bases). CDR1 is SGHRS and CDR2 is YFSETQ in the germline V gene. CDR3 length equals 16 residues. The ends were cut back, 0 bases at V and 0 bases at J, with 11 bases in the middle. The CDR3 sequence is CASSLEVAPSTDTQYF. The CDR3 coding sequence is TGCGCCAGCAGCTTGGAGGTAGCGCCTAGCACAGATACGCAGTATTTT.

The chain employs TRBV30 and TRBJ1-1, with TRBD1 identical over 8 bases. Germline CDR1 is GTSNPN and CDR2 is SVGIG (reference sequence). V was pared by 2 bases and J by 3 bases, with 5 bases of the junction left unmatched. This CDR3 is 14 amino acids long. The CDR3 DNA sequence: TGTGCCTGGAGTCTCGGACAGGGCGACACTGAAGCTTTCTTT. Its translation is CAWSLGQGDTEAFF.

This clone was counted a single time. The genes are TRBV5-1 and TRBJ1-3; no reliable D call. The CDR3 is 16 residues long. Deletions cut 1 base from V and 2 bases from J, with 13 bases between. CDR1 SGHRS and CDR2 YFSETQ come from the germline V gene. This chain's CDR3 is CASSLTGMVAGNTIYF. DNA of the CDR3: TGCGCCAGCAGCTTGACGGGAATGGTAGCTGGAAACACCATATATTTT.

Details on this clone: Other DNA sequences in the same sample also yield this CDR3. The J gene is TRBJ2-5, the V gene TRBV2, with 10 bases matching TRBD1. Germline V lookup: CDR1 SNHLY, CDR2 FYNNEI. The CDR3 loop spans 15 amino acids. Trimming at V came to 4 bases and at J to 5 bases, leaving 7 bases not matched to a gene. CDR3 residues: CASSGDRGRQETQYF. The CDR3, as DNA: TGTGCCAGCAGTGGGGACAGGGGCCGCCAGGAGACCCAGTACTTC.

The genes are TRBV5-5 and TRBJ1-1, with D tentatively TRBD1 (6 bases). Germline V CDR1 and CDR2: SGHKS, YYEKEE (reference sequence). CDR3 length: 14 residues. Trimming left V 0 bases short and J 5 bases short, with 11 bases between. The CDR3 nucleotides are TGTGCCAGCAGCTTGGCAGGGGCGCGAACTGAAGCTTTCTTT. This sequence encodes CASSLAGARTEAFF.

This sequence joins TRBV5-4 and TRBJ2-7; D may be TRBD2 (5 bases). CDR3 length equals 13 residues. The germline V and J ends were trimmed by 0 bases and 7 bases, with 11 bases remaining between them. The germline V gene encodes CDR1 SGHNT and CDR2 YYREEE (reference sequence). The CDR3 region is CASSLEGVFEQYF. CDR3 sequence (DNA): TGTGCCAGCAGCTTGGAGGGAGTTTTTGAGCAGTACTTC.

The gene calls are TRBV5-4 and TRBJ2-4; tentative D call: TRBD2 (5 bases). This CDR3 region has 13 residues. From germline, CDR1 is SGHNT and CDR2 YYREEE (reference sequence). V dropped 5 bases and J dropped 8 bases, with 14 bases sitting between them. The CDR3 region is CASSFRGMDIQYF. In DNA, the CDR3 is TGTGCCAGCAGTTTCCGGGGTATGGACATTCAGTACTTC. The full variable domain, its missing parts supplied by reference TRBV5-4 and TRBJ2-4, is ETGVTQSPTHLIKTRGQQVTLRCSSQSGHNTVSWYQQALGQGPQFIFQYYREEENGRGNFPPRFSGLQFPNYSSELNVNALELDDSALYLCASSFRGMDIQYFGAGTRLSVL.

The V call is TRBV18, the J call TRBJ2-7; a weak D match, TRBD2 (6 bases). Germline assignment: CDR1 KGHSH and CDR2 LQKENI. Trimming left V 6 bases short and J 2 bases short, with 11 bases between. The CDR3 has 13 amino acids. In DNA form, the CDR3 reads TGTGCCAGCTCCGGGGACTTAACCTACGAGCAGTACTTC. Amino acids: CASSGDLTYEQYF. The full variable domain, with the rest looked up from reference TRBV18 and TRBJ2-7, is NAGVMQNPRHLVRRRGQEARLRCSPMKGHSHVYWYRQLPEEGLKFMVYLQKENIIDESGMPKERFSAEFPKEGPSILRIQQVVRGDSAAYFCASSGDLTYEQYFGPGTRLTVT.

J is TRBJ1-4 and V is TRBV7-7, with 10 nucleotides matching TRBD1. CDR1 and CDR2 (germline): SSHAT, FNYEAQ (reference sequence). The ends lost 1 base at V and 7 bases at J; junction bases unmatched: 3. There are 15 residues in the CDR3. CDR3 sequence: CASSLDGTGAEKLFF. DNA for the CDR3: TGTGCCAGCAGCTTAGACGGGACAGGGGCTGAAAAACTGTTTTTT.

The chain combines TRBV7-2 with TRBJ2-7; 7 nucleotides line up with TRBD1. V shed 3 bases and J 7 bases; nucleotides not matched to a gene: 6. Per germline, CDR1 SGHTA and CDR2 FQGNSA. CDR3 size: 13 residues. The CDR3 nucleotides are TGTGCCAGCAGCTTTGGGCCCAGGGGGGAGCAGTACTTC. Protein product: CASSFGPRGEQYF.

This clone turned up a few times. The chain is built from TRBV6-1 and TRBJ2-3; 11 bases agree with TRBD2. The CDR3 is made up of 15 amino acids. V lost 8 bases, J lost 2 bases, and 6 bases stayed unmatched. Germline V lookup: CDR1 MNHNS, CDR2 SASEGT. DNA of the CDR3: TGTGCCAGCGGGATGGGACTAGCGGTCACAGATACGCAGTATTTT. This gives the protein CASGMGLAVTDTQYF.

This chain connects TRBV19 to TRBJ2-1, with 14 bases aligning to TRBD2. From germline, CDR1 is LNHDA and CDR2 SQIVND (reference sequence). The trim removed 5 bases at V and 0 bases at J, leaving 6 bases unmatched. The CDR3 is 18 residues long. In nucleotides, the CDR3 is TGTGCCAGTAGTGCGGGACTAGCGGGGGCCCTCTCCTACAATGAGCAGTTCTTC. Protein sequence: CASSAGLAGALSYNEQFF.

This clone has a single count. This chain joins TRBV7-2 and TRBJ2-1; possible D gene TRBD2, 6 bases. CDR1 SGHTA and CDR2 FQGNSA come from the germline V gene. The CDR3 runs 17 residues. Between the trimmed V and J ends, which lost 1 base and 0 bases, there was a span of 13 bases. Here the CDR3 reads CASSLEPSASSYNEQFF. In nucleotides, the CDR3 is TGTGCCAGCAGCTTAGAGCCTAGCGCGAGCTCCTACAATGAGCAGTTCTTC.

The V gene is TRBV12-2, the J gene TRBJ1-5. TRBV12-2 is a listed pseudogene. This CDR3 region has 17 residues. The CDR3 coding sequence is TGTGCAAGTCGCTTAGAGGCCGACGGGAATAGCAATCAGCCCCAGCATTTT. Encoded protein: CASRLEADGNSNQPQHF.

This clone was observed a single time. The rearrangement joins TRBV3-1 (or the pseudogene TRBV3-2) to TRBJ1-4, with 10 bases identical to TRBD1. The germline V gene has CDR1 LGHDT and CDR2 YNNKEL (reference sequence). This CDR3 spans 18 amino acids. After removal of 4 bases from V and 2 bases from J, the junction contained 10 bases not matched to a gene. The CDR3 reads CASSREGQGFSTNEKLFF. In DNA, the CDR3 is TGTGCCAGCAGCCGGGAGGGACAGGGGTTTTCGACTAATGAAAAACTGTTTTTT.

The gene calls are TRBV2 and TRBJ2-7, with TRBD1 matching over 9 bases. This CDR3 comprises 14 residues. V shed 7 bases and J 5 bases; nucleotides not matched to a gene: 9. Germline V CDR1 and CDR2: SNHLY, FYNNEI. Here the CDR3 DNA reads TGTGCCAGCACCAAACAGGGGGCAACAAACGAGCAGTACTTC. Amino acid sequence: CASTKQGATNEQYF.

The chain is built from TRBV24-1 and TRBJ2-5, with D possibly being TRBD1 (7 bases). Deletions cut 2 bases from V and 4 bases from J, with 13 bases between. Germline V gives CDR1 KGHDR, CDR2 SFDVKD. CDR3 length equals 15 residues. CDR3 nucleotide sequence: TGTGCCACCAGTGATTCGACAGGGCGGGGAGAGACCCAGTACTTC. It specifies CATSDSTGRGETQYF.

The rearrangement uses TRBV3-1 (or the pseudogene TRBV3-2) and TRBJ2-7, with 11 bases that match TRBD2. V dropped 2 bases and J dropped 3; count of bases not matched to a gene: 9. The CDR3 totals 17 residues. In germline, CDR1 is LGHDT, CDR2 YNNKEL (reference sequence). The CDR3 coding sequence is TGTGCCAGCAGCCAAAGATGGGTAGGACTAGCGGGCTACGAGCAGTACTTC. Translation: CASSQRWVGLAGYEQYF.

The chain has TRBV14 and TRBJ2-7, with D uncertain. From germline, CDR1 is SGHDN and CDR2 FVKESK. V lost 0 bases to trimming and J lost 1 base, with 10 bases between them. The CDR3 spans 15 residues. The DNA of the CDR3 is TGTGCCAGCAGCCAAGATCCAACTTTTTCCTACGAGCAGTACTTC. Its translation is CASSQDPTFSYEQYF.

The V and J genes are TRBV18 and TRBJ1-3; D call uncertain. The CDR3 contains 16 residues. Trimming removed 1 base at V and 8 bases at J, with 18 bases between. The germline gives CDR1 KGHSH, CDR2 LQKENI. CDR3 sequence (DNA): TGTGCCAGCTCACCACTCTCTCTTATCCCCGGGGACACCATATATTTT. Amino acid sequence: CASSPLSLIPGDTIYF.

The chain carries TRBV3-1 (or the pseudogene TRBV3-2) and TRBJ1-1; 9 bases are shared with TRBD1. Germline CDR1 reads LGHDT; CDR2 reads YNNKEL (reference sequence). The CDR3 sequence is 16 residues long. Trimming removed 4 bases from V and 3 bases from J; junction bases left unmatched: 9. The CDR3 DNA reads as TGTGCCAGCAGCCTCCGCCGGGACAGGGTGGACACTGAAGCTTTCTTT. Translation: CASSLRRDRVDTEAFF.

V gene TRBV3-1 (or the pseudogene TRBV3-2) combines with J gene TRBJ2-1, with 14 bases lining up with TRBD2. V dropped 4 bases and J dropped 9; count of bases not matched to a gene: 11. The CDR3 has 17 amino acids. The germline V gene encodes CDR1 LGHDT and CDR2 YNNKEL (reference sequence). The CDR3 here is CASSRSGTSGSEGEQFF. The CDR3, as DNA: TGTGCCAGCAGCCGATCAGGGACTAGCGGGAGTGAGGGTGAGCAGTTCTTC.

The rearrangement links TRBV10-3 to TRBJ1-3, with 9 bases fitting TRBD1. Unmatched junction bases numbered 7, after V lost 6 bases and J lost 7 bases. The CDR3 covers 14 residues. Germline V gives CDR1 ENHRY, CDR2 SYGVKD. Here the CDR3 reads CAISLGDRANTIYF. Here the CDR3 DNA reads TGTGCCATCAGCCTGGGGGACAGGGCGAACACCATATATTTT.

The CDR3 DNA is TGTGCCAGCAGCTTCACAGGGGTTCGGACAGATACGCAGTATTTT. Its translation is CASSFTGVRTDTQYF. V usage is TRBV5-8 and J usage is TRBJ2-3, with 7 bases matching TRBD1. This CDR3 comprises 15 residues. Germline CDR1 SGHTS, CDR2 YDEGEE. With V trimmed by 2 bases and J by 3 bases, 6 bases remained unmatched.

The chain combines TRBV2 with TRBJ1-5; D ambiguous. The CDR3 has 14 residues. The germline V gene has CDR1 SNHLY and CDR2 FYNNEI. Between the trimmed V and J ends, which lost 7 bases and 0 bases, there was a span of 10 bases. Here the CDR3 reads CASTGGNSNQPQHF. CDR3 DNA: TGTGCCAGCACCGGCGGGAATAGCAATCAGCCCCAGCATTTT.

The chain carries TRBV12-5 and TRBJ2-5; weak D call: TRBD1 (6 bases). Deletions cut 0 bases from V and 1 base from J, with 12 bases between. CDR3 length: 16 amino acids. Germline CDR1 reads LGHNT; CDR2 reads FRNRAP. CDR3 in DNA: TGTGCTAGTGGTTTGGTACAGGGCGGGTTCCAAGAGACCCAGTACTTC. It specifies CASGLVQGGFQETQYF.

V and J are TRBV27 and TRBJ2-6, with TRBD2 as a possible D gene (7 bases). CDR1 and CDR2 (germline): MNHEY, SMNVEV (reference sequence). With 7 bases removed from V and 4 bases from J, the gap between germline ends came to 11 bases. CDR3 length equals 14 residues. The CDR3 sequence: CASMGGRGANVLTF. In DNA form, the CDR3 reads TGTGCCAGCATGGGGGGGCGCGGGGCCAACGTCCTGACTTTC.

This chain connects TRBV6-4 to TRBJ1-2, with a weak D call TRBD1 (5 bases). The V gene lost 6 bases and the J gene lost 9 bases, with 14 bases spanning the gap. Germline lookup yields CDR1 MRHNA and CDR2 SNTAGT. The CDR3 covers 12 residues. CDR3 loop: CASSTDRGSYTF. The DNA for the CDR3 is TGTGCCAGCAGCACAGACCGGGGGAGCTACACCTTC.

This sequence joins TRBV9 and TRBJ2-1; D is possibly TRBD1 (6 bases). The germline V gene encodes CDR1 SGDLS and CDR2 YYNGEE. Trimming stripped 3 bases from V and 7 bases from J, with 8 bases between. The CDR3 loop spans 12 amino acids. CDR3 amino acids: CASSATGNEQFF. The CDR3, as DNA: TGTGCCAGCAGCGCCACAGGGAATGAGCAGTTCTTC.